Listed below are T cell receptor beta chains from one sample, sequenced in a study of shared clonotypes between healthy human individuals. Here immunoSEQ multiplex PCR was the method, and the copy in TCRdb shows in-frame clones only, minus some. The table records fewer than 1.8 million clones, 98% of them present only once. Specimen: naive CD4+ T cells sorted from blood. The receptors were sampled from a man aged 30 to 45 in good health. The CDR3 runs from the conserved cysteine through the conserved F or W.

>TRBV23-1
CASDGAGECTDTQYF
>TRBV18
CASSPSGVSYQETQYF
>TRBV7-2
CASSRGAGDYEQYF
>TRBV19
CASSTAAGLQSGQYF
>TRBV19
CASNWGAPHEKLFF
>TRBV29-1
CSVLDVFTDTQYF
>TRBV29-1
CSAGPTRGLGNTEAFF
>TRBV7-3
CASSEGAGQPQHF
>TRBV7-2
CASSRDRVGEQYF
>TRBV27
CASSGTSGRLRNTGELFF
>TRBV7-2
CASSPQWVQDTQYF
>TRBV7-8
CASSLIGDQPQHF
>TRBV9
CASSVGSGISYEQYF
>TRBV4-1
CASSHPDRVETQYF
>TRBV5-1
CASRRDRDAGELFF
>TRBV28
CASSATGQRNYGYTF
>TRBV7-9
CASSYDGANQPQHF
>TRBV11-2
CASSQFGLAGRYEQFF
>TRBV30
CAWSRGNSGANVLTF
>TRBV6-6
CASSYNQRRGSYEQYF
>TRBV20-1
CSAQGVEQYF
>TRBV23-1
CASSTGVRVETQYF
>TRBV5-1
CASSPGTSGRIDNEQFF
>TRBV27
CASSSRAFQREQQYF
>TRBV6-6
CASRGIASTGELFF
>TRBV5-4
CASSTTLIGVDTEAFF
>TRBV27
CASSLIAGTETQYF
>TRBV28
CASSSASGRYEQYF
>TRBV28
CASSSPPTNEKLFF
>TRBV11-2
CASSLTQGQSTEAFF
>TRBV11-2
CASRRGSRTDTQYF
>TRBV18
CASSPSLGQSNYGYTF
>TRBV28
CASSPQGTWELFF
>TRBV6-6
CASRDRGSTYEQYF
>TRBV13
CASSALPGQGHEQYF
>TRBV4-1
CASSQPLSDRANEQFF
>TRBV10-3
CAISELKGAPEFF
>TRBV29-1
CGGAGNYNEQFF
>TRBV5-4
CASSLGQGLGEKLFF
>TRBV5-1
CASSFSPGQGYNEQFF
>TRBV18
CASSPGTSGRAGEQFF
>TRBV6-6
CASSRKRDYNEQFF
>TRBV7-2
CASSFLAGEQFF
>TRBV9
CASSGRQGAANVLTF
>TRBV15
CATSSDRTGINYGYTF
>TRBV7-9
CASSSIGPKAFF
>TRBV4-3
CASSRTAVADTQYF
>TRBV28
CASSSDTRWNDQPQHF
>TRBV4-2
CASSQRGLADTGELFF
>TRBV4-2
CASSNPGRLFYEQYF